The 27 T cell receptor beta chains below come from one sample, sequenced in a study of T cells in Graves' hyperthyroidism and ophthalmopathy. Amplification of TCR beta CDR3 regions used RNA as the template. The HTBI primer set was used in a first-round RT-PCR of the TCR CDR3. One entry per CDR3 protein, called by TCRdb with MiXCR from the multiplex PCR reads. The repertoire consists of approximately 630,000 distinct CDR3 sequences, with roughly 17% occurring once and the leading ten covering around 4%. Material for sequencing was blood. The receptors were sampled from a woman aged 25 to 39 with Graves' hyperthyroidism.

The CDR3 sequence: CASSPGSGHNYGYTF. The CDR3 DNA reads as TGTGCCAGCTCACCTGGGTCAGGGCATAACTATGGCTACACCTTC. The chain carries TRBV18 and TRBJ1-2, with TRBD1 as a possible D gene (5 bases). Trimming removed 3 bases at V and 1 base at J, with 12 bases between. The length of the CDR3 is 15 residues. The germline V gene has CDR1 KGHSH and CDR2 LQKENI.

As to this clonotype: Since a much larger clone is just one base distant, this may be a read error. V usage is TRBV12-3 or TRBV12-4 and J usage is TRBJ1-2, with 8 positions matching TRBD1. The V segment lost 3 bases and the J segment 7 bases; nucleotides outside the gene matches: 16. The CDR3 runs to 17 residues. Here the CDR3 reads CASSFGTGGGLVGGYTF. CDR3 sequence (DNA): TGTGCCAGCAGTTTCGGGACAGGAGGAGGATTGGTGGGTGGCTACACCTTC.

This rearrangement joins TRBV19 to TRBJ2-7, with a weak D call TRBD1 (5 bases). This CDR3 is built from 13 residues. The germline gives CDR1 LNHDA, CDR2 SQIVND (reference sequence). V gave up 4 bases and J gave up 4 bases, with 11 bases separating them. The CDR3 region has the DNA TGTGCCAGTAGTAAGGGGTCATATTACGAGCAGTACTTC. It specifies CASSKGSYYEQYF.

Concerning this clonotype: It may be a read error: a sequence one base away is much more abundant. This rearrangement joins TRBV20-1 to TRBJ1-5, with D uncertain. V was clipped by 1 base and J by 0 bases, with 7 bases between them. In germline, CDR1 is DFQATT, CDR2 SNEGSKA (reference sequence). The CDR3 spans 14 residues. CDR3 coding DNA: TGCAGTGCTAGAGTGGCGAATAGCAATCAGCCCCAGCATTTT. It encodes CSARVANSNQPQHF.

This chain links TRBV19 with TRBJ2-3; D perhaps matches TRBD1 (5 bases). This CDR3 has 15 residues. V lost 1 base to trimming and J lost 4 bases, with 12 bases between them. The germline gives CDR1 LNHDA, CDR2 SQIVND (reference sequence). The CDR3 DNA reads TGTGCCAGTAGTATAGTCCCCCAGGGCCCAGATACGCAGTATTTT. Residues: CASSIVPQGPDTQYF.

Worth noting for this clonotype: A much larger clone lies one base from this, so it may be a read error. The chain's CDR3 is CASSLSHRSSTGELCF. DNA for the CDR3: TGTGCCAGCAGTTTATCGCACAGGAGTTCAACCGGGGAGCTGTGTTTT. The chain combines TRBV27 with TRBJ2-2; D possibly uses TRBD1 or TRBD2 (5 bases each). The CDR3 runs to 16 residues. The V gene's germline CDR1 is MNHEY and CDR2 SMNVEV (reference sequence).

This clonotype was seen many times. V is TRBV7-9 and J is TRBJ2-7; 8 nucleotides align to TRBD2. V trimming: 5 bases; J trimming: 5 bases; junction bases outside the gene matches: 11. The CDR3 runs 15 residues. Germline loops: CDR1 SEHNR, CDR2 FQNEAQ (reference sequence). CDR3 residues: CASSPLAGGPHEQYF. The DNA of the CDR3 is TGTGCCAGCAGCCCCCTTGCGGGAGGTCCCCACGAGCAGTACTTC. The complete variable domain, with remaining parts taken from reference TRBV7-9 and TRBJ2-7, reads DTGVSQNPRHKITKRGQNVTFRCDPISEHNRLYWYRQTLGQGPEFLTYFQNEAQLEKSRLLSDRFSAERPKGSFSTLEIQRTEQGDSAMYLCASSPLAGGPHEQYFGPGTRLTVT.

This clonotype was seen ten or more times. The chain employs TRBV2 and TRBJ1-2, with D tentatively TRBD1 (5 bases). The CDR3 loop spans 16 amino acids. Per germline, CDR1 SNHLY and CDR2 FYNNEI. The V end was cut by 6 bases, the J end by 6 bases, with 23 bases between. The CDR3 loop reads CASRKVGDARGHGYTF. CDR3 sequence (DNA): TGTGCCAGCAGAAAAGTAGGGGACGCACGAGGCCATGGCTACACCTTC.

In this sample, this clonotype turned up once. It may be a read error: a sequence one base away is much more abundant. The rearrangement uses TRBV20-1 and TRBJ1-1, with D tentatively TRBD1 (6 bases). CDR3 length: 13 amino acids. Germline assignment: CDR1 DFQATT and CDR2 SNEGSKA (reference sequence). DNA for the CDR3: TGCAGTGCTAGAGAGGGGGGGCACACTGGAGCTTTCTTT. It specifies CSAREGGHTGAFF.

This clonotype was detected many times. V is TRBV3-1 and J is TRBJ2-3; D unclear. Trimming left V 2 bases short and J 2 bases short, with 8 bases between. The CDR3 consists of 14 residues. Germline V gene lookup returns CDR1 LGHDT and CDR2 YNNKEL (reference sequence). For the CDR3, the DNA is TGTGCCAGCAGCCAAACCGGGTACACAGATACGCAGTATTTT. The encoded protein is CASSQTGYTDTQYF.

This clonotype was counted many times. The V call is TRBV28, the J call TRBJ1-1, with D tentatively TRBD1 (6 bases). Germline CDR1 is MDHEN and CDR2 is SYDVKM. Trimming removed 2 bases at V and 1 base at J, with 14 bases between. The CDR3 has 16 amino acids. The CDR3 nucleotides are TGTGCCAGCAGTTTAAACCTGGGAGGGGGGAACACTGAAGCTTTCTTT. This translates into CASSLNLGGGNTEAFF.

This CDR3 is CACMGSGIRYF. The CDR3 DNA follows: TGTGCCTGTATGGGTAGCGGGATACGGTACTTC. This chain links TRBV30 with TRBJ2-5, with 8 positions matching TRBD2. With 6 bases clipped from V and 13 bases from J, the junction kept 10 bases outside the gene matches. The CDR3 consists of 11 residues. The germline CDR1 and CDR2 sequences are GTSNPN and SVGIG (reference sequence).

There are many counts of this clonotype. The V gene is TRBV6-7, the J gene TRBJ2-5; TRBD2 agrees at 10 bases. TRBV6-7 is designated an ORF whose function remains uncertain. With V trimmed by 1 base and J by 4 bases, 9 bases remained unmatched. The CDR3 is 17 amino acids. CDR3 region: CASSYFLVASGRETQYF. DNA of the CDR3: TGTGCCAGCAGTTACTTTTTGGTGGCTAGCGGGAGAGAGACCCAGTACTTC.

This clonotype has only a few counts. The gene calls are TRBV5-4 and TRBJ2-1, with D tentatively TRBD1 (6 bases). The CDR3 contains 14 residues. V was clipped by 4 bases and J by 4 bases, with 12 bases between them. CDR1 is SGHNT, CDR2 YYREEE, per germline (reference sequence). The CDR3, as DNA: TGTGCCAGCAGCACCACGGACAGTTACAATGAGCAGTTCTTC. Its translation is CASSTTDSYNEQFF. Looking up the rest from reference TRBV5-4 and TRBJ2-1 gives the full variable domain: ETGVTQSPTHLIKTRGQQVTLRCSSQSGHNTVSWYQQALGQGPQFIFQYYREEENGRGNFPPRFSGLQFPNYSSELNVNALELDDSALYLCASSTTDSYNEQFFGPGTRLTVL.

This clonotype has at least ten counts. This CDR3 is CASSPRLAETYNEQFF. For the CDR3, the DNA is TGCGCCAGCAGCCCCAGACTAGCGGAGACCTACAATGAGCAGTTCTTC. The chain joins TRBV5-1 to TRBJ2-1, with TRBD2 matching 9 bases. Germline lookup yields CDR1 SGHRS and CDR2 YFSETQ. The CDR3 runs to 16 residues. V shed 4 bases and J 2 bases; nucleotides not matched to a gene: 7.

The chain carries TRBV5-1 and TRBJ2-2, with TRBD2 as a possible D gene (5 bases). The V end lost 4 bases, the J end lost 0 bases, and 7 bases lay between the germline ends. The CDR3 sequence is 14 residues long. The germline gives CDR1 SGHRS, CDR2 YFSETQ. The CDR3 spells CASSQDSNTGELFF. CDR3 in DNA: TGCGCCAGCAGCCAGGACTCGAACACCGGGGAGCTGTTTTTT.

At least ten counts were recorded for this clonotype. In nucleotides, the CDR3 is TGTGCCACAGGGGGCCCGGCTGAAGCTTTCTTT. This codes for CATGGPAEAFF. The rearrangement uses TRBV6-1 and TRBJ1-1, with 8 bases lining up with TRBD1. The CDR3 totals 11 residues. Per germline, CDR1 MNHNS and CDR2 SASEGT. V dropped 10 bases and J dropped 6; count of bases not matched to a gene: 4.

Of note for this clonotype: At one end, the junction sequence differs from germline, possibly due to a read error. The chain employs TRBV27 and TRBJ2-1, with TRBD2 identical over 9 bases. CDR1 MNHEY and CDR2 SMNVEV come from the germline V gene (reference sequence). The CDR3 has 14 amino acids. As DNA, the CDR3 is TGTGTCAGCAGCCTAGCGGGATCCTACAATGAGCAGTTCTTC. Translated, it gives CVSSLAGSYNEQFF.

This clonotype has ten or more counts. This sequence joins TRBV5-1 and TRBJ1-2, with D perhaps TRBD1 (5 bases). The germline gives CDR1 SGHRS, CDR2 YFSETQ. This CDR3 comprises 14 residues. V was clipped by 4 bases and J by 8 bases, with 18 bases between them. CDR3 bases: TGCGCCAGCAGCCCGAATACAGGCTTTCGAGGCTACACCTTC. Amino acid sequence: CASSPNTGFRGYTF.

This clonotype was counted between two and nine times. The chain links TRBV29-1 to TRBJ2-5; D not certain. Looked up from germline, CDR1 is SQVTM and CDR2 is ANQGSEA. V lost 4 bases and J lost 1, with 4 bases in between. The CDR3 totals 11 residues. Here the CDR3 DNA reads TGCAGCGTTGGATTCCAAGAGACCCAGTACTTC. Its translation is CSVGFQETQYF.

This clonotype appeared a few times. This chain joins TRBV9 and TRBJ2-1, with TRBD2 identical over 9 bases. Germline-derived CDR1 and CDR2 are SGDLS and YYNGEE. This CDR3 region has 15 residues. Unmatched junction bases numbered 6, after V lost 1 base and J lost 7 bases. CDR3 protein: CASSVLAGTGNEQFF. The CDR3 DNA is TGTGCCAGCAGCGTACTAGCGGGGACGGGGAATGAGCAGTTCTTC.

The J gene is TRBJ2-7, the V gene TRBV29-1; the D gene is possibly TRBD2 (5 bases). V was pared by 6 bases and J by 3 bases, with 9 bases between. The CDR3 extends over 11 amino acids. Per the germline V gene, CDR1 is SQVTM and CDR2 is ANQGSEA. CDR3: CSVPGSYEQYF. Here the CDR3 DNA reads TGCAGCGTCCCGGGAAGCTACGAGCAGTACTTC.

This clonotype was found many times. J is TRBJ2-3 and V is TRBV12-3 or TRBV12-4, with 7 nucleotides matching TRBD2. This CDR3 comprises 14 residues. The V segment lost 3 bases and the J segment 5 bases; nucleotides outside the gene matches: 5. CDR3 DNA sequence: TGTGCCAGCAGTTTGTCCGCGGGAGAAGATACGCAGTATTTT. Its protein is CASSLSAGEDTQYF.

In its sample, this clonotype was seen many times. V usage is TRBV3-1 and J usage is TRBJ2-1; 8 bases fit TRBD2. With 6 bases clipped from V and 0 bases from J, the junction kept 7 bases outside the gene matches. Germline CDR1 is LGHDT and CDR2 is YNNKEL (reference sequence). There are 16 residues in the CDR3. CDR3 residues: CASRKSGTSSYNEQFF. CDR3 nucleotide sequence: TGTGCCAGCAGGAAGTCCGGGACTAGCTCCTACAATGAGCAGTTCTTC.

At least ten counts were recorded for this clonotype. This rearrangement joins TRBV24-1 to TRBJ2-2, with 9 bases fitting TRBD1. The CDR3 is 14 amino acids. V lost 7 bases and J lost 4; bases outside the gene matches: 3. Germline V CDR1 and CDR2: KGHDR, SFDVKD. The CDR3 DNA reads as TGTGCCACCAGGGACAGGGGAGGCACCGGGGAGCTGTTTTTT. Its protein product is CATRDRGGTGELFF.

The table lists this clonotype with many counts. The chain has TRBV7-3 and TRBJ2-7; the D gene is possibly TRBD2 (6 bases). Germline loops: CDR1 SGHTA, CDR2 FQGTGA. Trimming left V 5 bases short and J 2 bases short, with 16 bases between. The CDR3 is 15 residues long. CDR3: CASSVSGGTAYEQYF. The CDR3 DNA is TGTGCCAGCAGCGTCTCTGGCGGGACTGCCTACGAGCAGTACTTC.

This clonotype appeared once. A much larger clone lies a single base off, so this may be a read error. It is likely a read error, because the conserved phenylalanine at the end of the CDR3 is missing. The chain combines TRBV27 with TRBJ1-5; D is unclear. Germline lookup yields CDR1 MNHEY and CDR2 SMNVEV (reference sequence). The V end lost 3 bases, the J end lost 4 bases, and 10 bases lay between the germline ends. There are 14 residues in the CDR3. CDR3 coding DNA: TGTGCCAGCAGTTTTCGACGGGGAAATCAGCCCCAGCATTTA. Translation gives CASSFRRGNQPQHL.